This passage covers 13 T cell receptor beta chains from one sample sequenced in a study of cytomegalovirus exposure and HLA in healthy donors. PCR employed 60 Vbeta and 13 Jbeta primers. TCRdb's table, derived via immunoSEQ multiplex PCR, lists solely in-frame clones and lacks some. The repertoire holds fewer than 250,000 clones, with roughly 84% as singletons. The sequencing input was PBMCs. The receptors originated from a boy aged 2 to 10 in good health and CMV-seronegative.

The rearrangement joins TRBV5-1 to TRBJ1-1, with TRBD1 identical over 9 bases. Germline V gene data show CDR1 as SGHRS and CDR2 as YFSETQ. Unmatched junction bases numbered 6, after V lost 2 bases and J lost 7 bases. The CDR3 contains 14 residues. CDR3 nucleotides: TGCGCCAGCAGCTTCCGACAGGGGGGTGATGAAGCTTTCTTT. Its protein is CASSFRQGGDEAFF.

V is TRBV28 and J is TRBJ2-4; D might be TRBD1 (6 bases). V lost 7 bases and J 0 bases, leaving 16 bases between the germline ends. Per germline, CDR1 MDHEN and CDR2 SYDVKM. This CDR3 is built from 16 residues. CDR3 residues: CASTDGTPVAKNIQYF. In DNA, the CDR3 is TGTGCCAGCACCGATGGGACACCCGTAGCCAAAAACATTCAGTACTTC.

V is TRBV2 and J is TRBJ1-1; D may be TRBD1 (6 bases). Deletions cut 6 bases from V and 1 base from J, with 21 bases between. The CDR3 length is 17 residues. Germline CDR1 SNHLY, CDR2 FYNNEI. CDR3 DNA sequence: TGTGCCAGCAGCGAATCATTTCCCAGGGGTAAGAACACTGAAGCTTTCTTT. Translation gives CASSESFPRGKNTEAFF.

Only a few counts were recorded for this clone. The V and J genes are TRBV27 and TRBJ1-6; tentatively, D is TRBD1 (6 bases). This CDR3 region has 12 residues. Germline V CDR1 and CDR2: MNHEY, SMNVEV (reference sequence). The ends were cut back, 7 bases at V and 7 bases at J, with 8 bases in the middle. DNA of the CDR3: TGTGCCAGCACTACAGGGAATTCACCCCTCCACTTT. This codes for CASTTGNSPLHF.

The genes are TRBV11-2 and TRBJ1-5; tentatively, D is TRBD1 (6 bases). The V end lost 2 bases, the J end lost 1 base, and 9 bases lay between the germline ends. Germline-derived CDR1 and CDR2 are SGHAT and FQNNGV. CDR3 length: 15 amino acids. CDR3 sequence: CASSLSQGSNQPQHF. The CDR3, as DNA: TGTGCCAGCAGCTTATCTCAGGGGAGCAATCAGCCCCAGCATTTT. The full variable domain, its missing parts supplied by reference TRBV11-2 and TRBJ1-5, is EAGVAQSPRYKIIEKRQSVAFWCNPISGHATLYWYQQILGQGPKLLIQFQNNGVVDDSQLPKDRFSAERLKGVDSTLKIQPAKLEDSAVYLCASSLSQGSNQPQHFGDGTRLSIL.

The chain is built from TRBV2 and TRBJ2-5; 8 bases match TRBD2. Germline loops: CDR1 SNHLY, CDR2 FYNNEI. CDR3 length equals 14 residues. Unmatched junction bases numbered 14, after V lost 6 bases and J lost 11 bases. The CDR3 loop is CASRERDGAGEQYF. CDR3 DNA: TGTGCCAGCAGGGAGAGGGACGGAGCGGGGGAGCAGTACTTC.

The chain uses TRBV29-1 and TRBJ2-1; 9 bases map to TRBD2. Germline V CDR1 and CDR2: SQVTM, ANQGSEA. The CDR3 covers 17 residues. With V trimmed by 4 bases and J by 7 bases, 17 bases remained unmatched. The CDR3 loop reads CSVAVLSAGGPENEQFF. The CDR3, as DNA: TGCAGCGTTGCCGTCCTTTCGGCGGGAGGGCCGGAAAATGAGCAGTTCTTC.

The V and J genes are TRBV7-9 and TRBJ2-1, with 11 bases identical to TRBD2. There are 16 residues in the CDR3. Trimming at V came to 6 bases and at J to 2 bases, leaving 6 bases not matched to a gene. CDR1 is SEHNR and CDR2 is FQNEAQ in the germline V gene (reference sequence). Written as DNA, the CDR3 is TGTGCCAGCAGACCCTTAGCGGGAGGGCCCTACAATGAGCAGTTCTTC. Translation: CASRPLAGGPYNEQFF.

The V and J genes are TRBV30 and TRBJ2-7, with a tentative D call TRBD1 (7 bases). The CDR3 loop spans 16 amino acids. Germline loops: CDR1 GTSNPN, CDR2 SVGIG (reference sequence). The V end lost 0 bases, the J end lost 9 bases, and 24 bases lay between the germline ends. The CDR3 sequence: CAWSVPGQGGRRRQYF. For the CDR3, the DNA is TGTGCCTGGAGTGTACCGGGTCAGGGGGGCCGTAGAAGGCAGTACTTC. Looking up the rest from reference TRBV30 and TRBJ2-7 gives the full variable domain: SQTIHQWPATLVQPVGSPLSLECTVEGTSNPNLYWYRQAAGRGLQLLFYSVGIGQISSEVPQNLSASRPQDRQFILSSKKLLLSDSGFYLCAWSVPGQGGRRRQYFGPGTRLTVT.

Here the CDR3 DNA reads TGTGCCACCAGCCGCCAACCGACAGCTAACTATGGCTACACCTTC. This codes for CATSRQPTANYGYTF. This chain connects TRBV15 to TRBJ1-2; a possible D gene is TRBD1 (5 bases). CDR1 and CDR2 from the germline V gene are LNHNV and YYDKDF (reference sequence). Trimming took off 5 bases at V and 0 bases at J, with 13 bases between the two ends. The CDR3 runs 15 residues.

This chain uses TRBV7-2 with TRBJ2-5, with 9 bases fitting TRBD2. This CDR3 contains 19 residues. V lost 1 base to trimming and J lost 2 bases; unmatched junction nucleotides: 14. The V gene's germline CDR1 is SGHTA and CDR2 FQGNSA. CDR3 DNA: TGTGCCAGCAGCTTAGGGTCTCGGGTAGCGGGGGCCCGGCAAGAGACCCAGTACTTC. Protein product: CASSLGSRVAGARQETQYF.

The chain couples TRBV9 to TRBJ2-1, with D maybe TRBD2 (7 bases). The germline V gene encodes CDR1 SGDLS and CDR2 YYNGEE. Trimming left V 2 bases short and J 9 bases short, with 15 bases between. This CDR3 spans 14 amino acids. CDR3 sequence (DNA): TGTGCCAGCAGCGTGAGGACTAGACAGGTTGAGCAGTTCTTC. Translation: CASSVRTRQVEQFF.

As for this clone: The junction does not match germline at one end; this may be a read error. The chain couples TRBV7-9 to TRBJ2-3; 15 bases map to TRBD2. The CDR3 is 16 residues long. From germline, CDR1 is SEHNR and CDR2 FQNEAQ (reference sequence). This chain's CDR3 is CSSSYGLAGGTDTQYF. CDR3 coding DNA: TGTTCCAGCAGTTATGGACTAGCGGGGGGGACAGATACGCAGTATTTT.